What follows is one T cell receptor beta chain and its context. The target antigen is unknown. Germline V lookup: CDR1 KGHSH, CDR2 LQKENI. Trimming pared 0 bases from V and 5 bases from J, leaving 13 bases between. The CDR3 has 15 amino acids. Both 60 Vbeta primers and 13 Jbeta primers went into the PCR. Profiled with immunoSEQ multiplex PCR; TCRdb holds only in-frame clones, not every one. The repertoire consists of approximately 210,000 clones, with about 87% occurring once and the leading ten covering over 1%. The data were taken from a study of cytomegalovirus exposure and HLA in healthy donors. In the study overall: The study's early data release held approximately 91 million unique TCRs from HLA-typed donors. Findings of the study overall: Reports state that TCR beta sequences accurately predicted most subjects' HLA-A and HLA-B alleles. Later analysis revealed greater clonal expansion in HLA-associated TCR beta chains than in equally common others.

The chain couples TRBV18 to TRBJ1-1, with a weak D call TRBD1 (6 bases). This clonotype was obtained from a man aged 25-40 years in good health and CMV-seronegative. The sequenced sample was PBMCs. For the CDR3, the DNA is TGTGCCAGCTCACCACCTCCCGTCAGGGGAACTGAAGCTTTCTTT. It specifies CASSPPPVRGTEAFF. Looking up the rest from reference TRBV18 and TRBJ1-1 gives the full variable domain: NAGVMQNPRHLVRRRGQEARLRCSPMKGHSHVYWYRQLPEEGLKFMVYLQKENIIDESGMPKERFSAEFPKEGPSILRIQQVVRGDSAAYFCASSPPPVRGTEAFFGQGTRLTVV.